What follows are 9 T cell receptor beta chains derived from one specimen sequenced in a study of cytomegalovirus exposure and HLA in healthy donors (dated by TCRdb to 2017 to 2019). Library preparation was by the immunoSEQ multiplex PCR assay. For the multiplex PCR, a mixture combining 60 forward primers for TCR Vbeta segments and 13 reverse primers for TCR Jbeta segments was used. Imported from immuneACCESS, the table was reduced by TCRdb to in-frame sequences with V and J called. These copies leave out some clones; in studies compared against another copy, an unresolved V gene accounts for under half, and the cause of the remainder is not known. This specimen's table enumerates about 150,000 clones. 1.5% to 2% of the sample rests with the top ten. Sequenced material: PBMCs. The receptors were gathered from a woman in her 50s in good health and CMV-seronegative.

This chain joins TRBV10-3 and TRBJ1-1; TRBD1 aligns across 7 bases. Germline CDR1 is ENHRY and CDR2 is SYGVKD. The CDR3 is 17 residues long. V gave up 0 bases and J gave up 1 base; unmatched junction bases: 8. As DNA, the CDR3 is TGTGCCATCAGTGAGTCTCTAGACCGGGACAGGAACACTGAAGCTTTCTTT. Translation gives CAISESLDRDRNTEAFF.

The chain uses TRBV28 and TRBJ1-2; possible D gene TRBD1, 6 bases. Trimming left V 7 bases short and J 4 bases short, with 13 bases between. Germline assignment: CDR1 MDHEN and CDR2 SYDVKM. This CDR3 has 13 amino acids. CDR3: CASMGGRGYGYTF. CDR3 nucleotide sequence: TGTGCCAGCATGGGGGGGCGAGGCTATGGCTACACCTTC.

The V call is TRBV5-1, the J call TRBJ2-3; D is possibly TRBD1 (6 bases). This CDR3 region has 15 residues. V was trimmed by 7 bases and J by 1 base, leaving 16 bases between them. Looked up from germline, CDR1 is SGHRS and CDR2 is YFSETQ. CDR3 in amino acids: CASGQFPGGTDTQYF. CDR3 DNA: TGCGCCAGCGGTCAATTCCCAGGGGGCACAGATACGCAGTATTTT.

The V gene is TRBV5-1, the J gene TRBJ1-2, with 9 bases lining up with TRBD1. This CDR3 is 15 amino acids long. The ends lost 0 bases at V and 6 bases at J; junction bases unmatched: 6. The germline V gene has CDR1 SGHRS and CDR2 YFSETQ. The CDR3 sequence is CASSLGTTGGHGYTF. DNA for the CDR3: TGCGCCAGCAGCTTGGGTACTACAGGGGGCCATGGCTACACCTTC.

V usage is TRBV27 and J usage is TRBJ1-2; D may be TRBD1 (6 bases). The CDR3 runs 15 residues. CDR1 is MNHEY, CDR2 SMNVEV, per germline (reference sequence). Trimming removed 0 bases from V and 5 bases from J, with 13 bases in between. The CDR3 sequence: CASSLSVRGPYGYTF. CDR3 in DNA: TGTGCCAGCAGTTTATCGGTCAGGGGCCCATATGGCTACACCTTC.

Here the CDR3 DNA reads TGTGCCAGTAGTGCGGAGACGGGACAGGGCAATTCACCCCTCCACTTT. Translating gives CASSAETGQGNSPLHF. This sequence joins TRBV19 and TRBJ1-6, with 9 nucleotides matching TRBD1. V trimming: 5 bases; J trimming: 7 bases; junction bases outside the gene matches: 9. CDR1 and CDR2 from the germline V gene are LNHDA and SQIVND (reference sequence). This CDR3 region has 16 residues.

The genes are TRBV5-1 and TRBJ1-1, with D perhaps matching TRBD1 (6 bases). The CDR3 sequence is 17 residues long. The germline CDR1 and CDR2 sequences are SGHRS and YFSETQ. With 0 bases removed from V and 2 bases from J, the gap between germline ends came to 17 bases. CDR3 DNA sequence: TGCGCCAGCAGCTTGGTCGTAGGAGGGGGGGTAAACACTGAAGCTTTCTTT. Protein product: CASSLVVGGGVNTEAFF.

The chain joins TRBV2 to TRBJ1-2, with 9 bases identical to TRBD1. J was trimmed by 5 bases and V by 6 bases; bases with no gene match: 4. The V gene's germline CDR1 is SNHLY and CDR2 FYNNEI. The CDR3 has 13 amino acids. CDR3 DNA: TGTGCCAGCAGCTCGGGACAGGGTTATGGCTACACCTTC. Protein: CASSSGQGYGYTF.

The rearrangement links TRBV6-5 to TRBJ1-3; D is unresolved. Trimming took off 2 bases at V and 2 bases at J, with 10 bases between the two ends. Germline values: CDR1 MNHEY, CDR2 SVGAGI. This CDR3 is 15 amino acids long. CDR3 sequence reads: CASSYRREAGNTIYF. The CDR3 bases are TGTGCCAGCAGTTACAGGAGGGAAGCTGGAAACACCATATATTTT.